This T cell receptor beta chain derives from a study of blood T cell repertoires in COVID-19. Assay used: immunoSEQ multiplex PCR; TCRdb lists only in-frame clones, some missing. The table lists a few hundred thousand clones, approximately 86% of them singletons. The ends were cut back, 0 bases at V and 4 bases at J, with 13 bases in the middle. Germline CDR1 reads PRHDT; CDR2 reads FYEKMQ (reference sequence). The CDR3 sequence is 15 residues long. The receptor comes from a human donor with COVID-19, enrolled during active disease. The donor label of this sample is uncertain. J is TRBJ2-7 and V is TRBV13, with D maybe TRBD1 (6 bases). Sequencing was carried out using peripheral blood. The CDR3 sequence is CASSLGQGYRYEQYF. The CDR3 DNA reads TGTGCCAGCAGCTTAGGACAGGGATACCGTTACGAGCAGTACTTC. Variable domain in full (rest from reference TRBV13 and TRBJ2-7): AAGVIQSPRHLIKEKRETATLKCYPIPRHDTVYWYQQGPGQDPQFLISFYEKMQSDKGSIPDRFSAQQFSDYHSELNMSSLELGDSALYFCASSLGQGYRYEQYFGPGTRLTVT.